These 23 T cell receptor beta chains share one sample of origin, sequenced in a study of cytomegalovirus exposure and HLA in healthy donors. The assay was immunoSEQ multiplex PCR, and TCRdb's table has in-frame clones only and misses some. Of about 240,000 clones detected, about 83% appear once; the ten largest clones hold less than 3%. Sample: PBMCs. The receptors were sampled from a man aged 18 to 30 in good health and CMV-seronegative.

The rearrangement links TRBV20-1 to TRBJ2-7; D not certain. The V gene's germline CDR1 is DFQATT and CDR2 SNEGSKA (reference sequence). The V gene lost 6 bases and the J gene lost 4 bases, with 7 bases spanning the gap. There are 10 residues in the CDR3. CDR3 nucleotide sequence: TGCAGTGCGAGGTATTACGAGCAGTACTTC. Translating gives CSARYYEQYF.

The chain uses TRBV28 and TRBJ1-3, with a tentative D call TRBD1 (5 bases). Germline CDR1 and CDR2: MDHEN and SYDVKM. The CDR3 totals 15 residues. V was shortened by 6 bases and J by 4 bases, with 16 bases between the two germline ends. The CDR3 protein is CASSLLTGTGNTIYF. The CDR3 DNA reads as TGTGCCAGCAGCTTGCTTACAGGTACAGGAAACACCATATATTTT.

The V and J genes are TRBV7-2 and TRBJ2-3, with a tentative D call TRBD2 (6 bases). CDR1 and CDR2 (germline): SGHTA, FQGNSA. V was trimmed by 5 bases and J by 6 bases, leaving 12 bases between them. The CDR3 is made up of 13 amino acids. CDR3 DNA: TGTGCCAGCAGCCCAACCGGGGGTGATACGCAGTATTTT. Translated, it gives CASSPTGGDTQYF.

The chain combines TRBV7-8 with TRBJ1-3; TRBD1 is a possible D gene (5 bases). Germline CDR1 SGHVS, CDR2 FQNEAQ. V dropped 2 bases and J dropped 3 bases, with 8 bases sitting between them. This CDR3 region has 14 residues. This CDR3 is CASSLTQGGNTIYF. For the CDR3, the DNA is TGTGCCAGCAGCTTAACGCAGGGTGGAAACACCATATATTTT.

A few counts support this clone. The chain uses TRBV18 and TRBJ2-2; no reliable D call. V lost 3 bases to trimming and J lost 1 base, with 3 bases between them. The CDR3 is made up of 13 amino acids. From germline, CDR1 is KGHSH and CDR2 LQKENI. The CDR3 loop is CASSPKNTGELFF. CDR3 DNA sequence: TGTGCCAGCTCACCTAAGAACACCGGGGAGCTGTTTTTT.

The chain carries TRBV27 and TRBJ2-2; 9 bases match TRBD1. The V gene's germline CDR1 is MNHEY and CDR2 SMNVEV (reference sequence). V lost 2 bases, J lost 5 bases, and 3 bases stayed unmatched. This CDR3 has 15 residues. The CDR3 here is CASSLRQGGTGELFF. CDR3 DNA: TGTGCCAGCAGTTTACGACAGGGGGGAACCGGGGAGCTGTTTTTT.

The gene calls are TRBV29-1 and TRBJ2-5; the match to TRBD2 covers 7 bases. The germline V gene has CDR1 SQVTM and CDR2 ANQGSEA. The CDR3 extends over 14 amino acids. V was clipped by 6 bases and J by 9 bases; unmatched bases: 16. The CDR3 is CSVETSHTTGAQYF. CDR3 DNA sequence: TGCAGCGTGGAGACTAGCCATACGACCGGGGCCCAGTACTTC.

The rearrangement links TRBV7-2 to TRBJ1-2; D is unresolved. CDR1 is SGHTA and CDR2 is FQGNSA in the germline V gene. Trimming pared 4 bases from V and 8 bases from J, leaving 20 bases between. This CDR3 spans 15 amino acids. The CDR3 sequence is CASSWADPPGLGYTF. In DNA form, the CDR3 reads TGTGCCAGCAGCTGGGCAGACCCCCCTGGGTTAGGCTACACCTTC. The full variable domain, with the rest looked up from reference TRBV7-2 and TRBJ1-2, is GAGVSQSPSNKVTEKGKDVELRCDPISGHTALYWYRQSLGQGLEFLIYFQGNSAPDKSGLPSDRFSAERTGGSVSTLTIQRTQQEDSAVYLCASSWADPPGLGYTFGSGTRLTVV.

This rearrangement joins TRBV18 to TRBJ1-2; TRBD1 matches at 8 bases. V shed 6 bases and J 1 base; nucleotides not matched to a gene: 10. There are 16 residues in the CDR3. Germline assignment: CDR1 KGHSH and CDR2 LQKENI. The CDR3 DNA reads TGTGCCAGCTCGGAAGGACAGGGCTCTTTTAACTATGGCTACACCTTC. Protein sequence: CASSEGQGSFNYGYTF. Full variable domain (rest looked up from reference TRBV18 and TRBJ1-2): NAGVMQNPRHLVRRRGQEARLRCSPMKGHSHVYWYRQLPEEGLKFMVYLQKENIIDESGMPKERFSAEFPKEGPSILRIQQVVRGDSAAYFCASSEGQGSFNYGYTFGSGTRLTVV.

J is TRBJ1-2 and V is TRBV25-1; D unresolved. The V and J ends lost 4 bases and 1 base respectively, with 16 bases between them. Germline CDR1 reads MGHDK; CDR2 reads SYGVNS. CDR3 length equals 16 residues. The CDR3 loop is CASSGPVSGNNYGYTF. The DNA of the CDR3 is TGTGCCAGCAGTGGGCCAGTCAGCGGCAATAACTATGGCTACACCTTC.

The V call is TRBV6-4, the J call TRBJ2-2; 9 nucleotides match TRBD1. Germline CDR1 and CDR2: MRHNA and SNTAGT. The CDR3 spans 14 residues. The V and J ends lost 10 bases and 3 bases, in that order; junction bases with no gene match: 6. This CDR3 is CATPWTGDTGELFF. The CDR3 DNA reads TGTGCCACGCCCTGGACAGGGGACACCGGGGAGCTGTTTTTT.

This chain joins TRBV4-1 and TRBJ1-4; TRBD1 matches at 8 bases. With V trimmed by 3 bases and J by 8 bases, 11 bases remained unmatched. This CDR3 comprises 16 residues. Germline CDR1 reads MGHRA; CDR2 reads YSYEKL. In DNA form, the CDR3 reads TGCGCCAGCAGCCACCTTCCCGGACAGGGAGGAGAAAAACTGTTTTTT. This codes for CASSHLPGQGGEKLFF.

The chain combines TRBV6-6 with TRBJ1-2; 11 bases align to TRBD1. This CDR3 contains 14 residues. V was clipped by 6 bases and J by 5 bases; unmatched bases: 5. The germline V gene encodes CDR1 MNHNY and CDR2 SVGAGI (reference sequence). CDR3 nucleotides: TGTGCCAGCAGCCTAGGACAGGGGGCATATGGCTACACCTTC. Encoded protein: CASSLGQGAYGYTF.

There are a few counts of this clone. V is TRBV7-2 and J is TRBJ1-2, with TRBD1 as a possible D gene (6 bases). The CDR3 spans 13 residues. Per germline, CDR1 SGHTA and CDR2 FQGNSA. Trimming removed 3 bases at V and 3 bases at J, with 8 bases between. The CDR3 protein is CASSFKGDYGYTF. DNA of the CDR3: TGTGCCAGCAGCTTCAAGGGGGACTATGGCTACACCTTC.

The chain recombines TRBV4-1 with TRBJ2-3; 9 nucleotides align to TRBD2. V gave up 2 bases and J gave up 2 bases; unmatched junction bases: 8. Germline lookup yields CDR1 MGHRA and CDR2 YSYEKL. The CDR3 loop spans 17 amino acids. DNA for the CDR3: TGCGCCAGCAGCCAACAGCGGGCTAGCGGGAACACAGATACGCAGTATTTT. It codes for CASSQQRASGNTDTQYF.

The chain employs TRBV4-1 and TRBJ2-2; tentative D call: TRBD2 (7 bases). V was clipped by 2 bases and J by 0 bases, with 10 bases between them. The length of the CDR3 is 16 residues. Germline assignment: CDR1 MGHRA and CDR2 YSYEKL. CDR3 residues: CASSQSGGTNTGELFF. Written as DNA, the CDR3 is TGCGCCAGCAGCCAATCGGGGGGCACGAACACCGGGGAGCTGTTTTTT.

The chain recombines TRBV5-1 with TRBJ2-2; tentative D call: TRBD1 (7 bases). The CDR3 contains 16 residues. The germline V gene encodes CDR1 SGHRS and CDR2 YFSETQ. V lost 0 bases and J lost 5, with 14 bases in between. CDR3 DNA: TGCGCCAGCAGCTTGGCCTTTTCAGGGGGGACCGGGGAGCTGTTTTTT. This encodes CASSLAFSGGTGELFF.

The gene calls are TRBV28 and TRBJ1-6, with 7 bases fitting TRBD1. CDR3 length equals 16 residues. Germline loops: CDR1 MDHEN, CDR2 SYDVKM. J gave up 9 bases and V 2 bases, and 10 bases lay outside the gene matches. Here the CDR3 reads CASSLGLTGQTSPLHF. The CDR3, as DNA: TGTGCCAGCAGTTTAGGCCTGACAGGGCAGACTTCACCCCTCCACTTT.

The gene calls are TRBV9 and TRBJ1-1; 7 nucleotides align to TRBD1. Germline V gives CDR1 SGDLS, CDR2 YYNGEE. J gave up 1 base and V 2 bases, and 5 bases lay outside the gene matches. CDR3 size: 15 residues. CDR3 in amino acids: CASSVGTATNTEAFF. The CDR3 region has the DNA TGTGCCAGCAGCGTCGGGACAGCAACGAACACTGAAGCTTTCTTT.

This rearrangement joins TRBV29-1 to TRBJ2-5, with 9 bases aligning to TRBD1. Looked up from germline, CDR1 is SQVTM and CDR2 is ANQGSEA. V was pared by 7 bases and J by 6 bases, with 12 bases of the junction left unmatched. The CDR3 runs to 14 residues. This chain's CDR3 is CSGAWGQGAQTQYF. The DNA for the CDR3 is TGCAGCGGGGCCTGGGGACAGGGTGCACAGACCCAGTACTTC.

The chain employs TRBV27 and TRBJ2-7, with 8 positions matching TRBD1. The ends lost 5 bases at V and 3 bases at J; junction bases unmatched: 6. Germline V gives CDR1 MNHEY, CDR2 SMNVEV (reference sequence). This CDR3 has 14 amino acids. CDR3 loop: CASSLGQGNYEQYF. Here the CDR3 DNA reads TGTGCCAGCAGTCTTGGACAGGGTAACTACGAGCAGTACTTC.

The CDR3 coding sequence is TGCGCCAGCAGCCAAGACGGCAATCAGCCCCAGCATTTT. Residues: CASSQDGNQPQHF. This chain joins TRBV4-3 and TRBJ1-5; D remains unclear. Trimming cost V 0 bases and J 2 bases, with 2 bases left between them. The CDR3 contains 13 residues. Germline values: CDR1 LGHNA, CDR2 YSLEER.

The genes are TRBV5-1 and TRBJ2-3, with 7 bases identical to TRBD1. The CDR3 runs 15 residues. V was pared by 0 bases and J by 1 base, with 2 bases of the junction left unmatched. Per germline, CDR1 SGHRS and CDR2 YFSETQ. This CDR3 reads CASSLGGTGTDTQYF. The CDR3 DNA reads TGCGCCAGCAGCTTGGGAGGGACAGGCACAGATACGCAGTATTTT. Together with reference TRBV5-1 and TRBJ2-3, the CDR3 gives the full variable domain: KAGVTQTPRYLIKTRGQQVTLSCSPISGHRSVSWYQQTPGQGLQFLFEYFSETQRNKGNFPGRFSGRQFSNSRSEMNVSTLELGDSALYLCASSLGGTGTDTQYFGPGTRLTVL.